The rows below give T cell receptor beta chains drawn from one sample of a study of blood T cells in healthy people across ages. TCRdb re-derived calls from the 5' RACE reads in MiXCR, one entry per CDR3 protein. The data show 800,000 or so distinct CDR3 sequences, about 25% seen once. This sample also belongs to another study, concerning T cells of mothers and their children.

The sample taken for sequencing was blood. The receptors here all came from a boy younger than 18 in good health. Both conserved end residues are part of each CDR3.

j_call v_call cdr3_aa
TRBJ2-2 TRBV5-1 CASSTAYSNTGELFF
TRBJ2-5 TRBV24-1 CATSNQHGPGETQYF
TRBJ1-2 TRBV25-1 CASSESGLRYGYTF
TRBJ1-1 TRBV12-3/TRBV12-4 CASSLDRLTTEAFF
TRBJ1-2 TRBV9 CASTPGPKDGYTF
TRBJ2-3 TRBV7-3 CASSFRGAHTDTQYF
. TRBV7-2 CASSLAKGWLAGGETQYF
TRBJ2-6 TRBV3-1 CASSRRSSGGDGANVLTF
TRBJ1-1 TRBV28 CASTTTIREAFF
TRBJ2-7 TRBV27 CASSLLDRPYEQYF
TRBJ2-1 TRBV20-1 CSATGQGRGNEQFF
TRBJ1-1 TRBV18 CASAGVTEAFF
TRBJ1-4 TRBV20-1 CSARAGGTNEKLFF
TRBJ2-1 TRBV7-2 CASSQTGQLTYNEQFF
. TRBV3-1 CASSPRARVGYEQYF
TRBJ1-6 TRBV4-1 CASSRQGPRAPLHF
TRBJ2-1 TRBV3-1 CASSPLGGGPPYNEQFF
TRBJ2-3 TRBV7-2 CASSSPPVGHTQYF
TRBJ2-7 TRBV7-6 CASSPREGRGYEQYF
TRBJ1-4 TRBV28 CASSSRTVTNEKLFF
TRBJ1-1 TRBV24-1 CATKGADRGPNTEAFF
TRBJ2-5 TRBV30 CAWSVPDQRMWETQYF
TRBJ1-5 TRBV5-8 CASSPQIKDRGLQPQHF
TRBJ2-4 TRBV6-2/TRBV6-3 CASSSTSVAKNIQYF